Listed below are T cell receptor beta chains from one sample, sequenced in a study of T cell responses to AZD1222 COVID-19 vaccine. The repertoire was sequenced with immunoSEQ multiplex PCR; TCRdb's copy has only in-frame clones and lacks some. Among about 110,000 clones listed, 92% were seen once. Sequencing was performed on peripheral blood, taken 28 days after the second AZD1222 dose. The receptor source for this set is an adult who received the AZD1222 COVID-19 vaccine. CDR3s include the opening cysteine and the closing phenylalanine or tryptophan. Each record gives: clone size, D gene, V gene, J gene, CDR3 protein, CDR3 DNA. A D gene is named only where the DNA matches it firmly. Only some rows state a clone size, as once, few, many or a class for expanded clones.

>NA|NA|TRBV3-1/TRBV3-2|TRBJ2-5
CASSQLAETQYF
TGTGCCAGCAGCCAACTAGCAGAGACCCAGTACTTC
>NA|NA|TRBV21-1|TRBJ1-2
CASSKVTKKGAYGYTF
TGTGCCAGCAGCAAAGTGACAAAAAAGGGGGCTTATGGCTACACCTTC
>NA|TRBD1|TRBV5-8|TRBJ2-3
CASSYPGTVTDTQYF
TGTGCCAGCAGCTACCCCGGGACAGTCACAGATACGCAGTATTTT
>NA|NA|TRBV5-1|TRBJ2-1
CASWLGLGYNEQFF
TGCGCCAGCTGGTTAGGATTAGGCTACAATGAGCAGTTCTTC
>NA|TRBD1|TRBV7-9|TRBJ1-3
CASRPFSGTGSGLNF
TGTGCCAGCAGACCCTTCTCCGGGACAGGGTCTGGATTGAATTTT
>NA|NA|TRBV7-2|TRBJ1-1
CASSLPLTVNTEAFF
TGTGCCAGCAGCCTCCCCCTAACAGTGAACACTGAAGCTTTCTTT
>NA|NA|TRBV7-9|TRBJ1-5
CASSLDGPRPQHF
TGTGCCAGCAGCTTAGATGGGCCCCGGCCCCAGCATTTT
>NA|TRBD1|TRBV4-2|TRBJ1-5
CASSQVVTGGQPQHF
TGTGCCAGCAGCCAAGTAGTCACAGGGGGGCAGCCCCAGCATTTT
>NA|NA|TRBV19|TRBJ1-5
CASSWTPGQPQHF
TGTGCCAGTAGTTGGACCCCGGGGCAGCCCCAGCATTTT
>few|NA|TRBV7-3|TRBJ1-2
CASSFGVRGDGYTF
TGTGCCAGCAGCTTTGGGGTTAGGGGAGACGGCTACACCTTC
>NA|TRBD1|TRBV4-1|TRBJ1-2
CASSQPSGGSGGYTF
TGCGCCAGCAGCCAACCCTCAGGGGGCTCCGGTGGCTACACCTTC
>NA|NA|TRBV23-1|TRBJ1-3
CASSPTPLYREGGNTIYF
TGCGCCAGCAGTCCTACGCCCCTATACAGGGAAGGTGGAAACACCATATATTTT
>NA|NA|TRBV5-4|TRBJ1-3
CASSQQGNLGNTIYF
TGTGCCAGCAGTCAACAGGGTAATCTTGGAAACACCATATATTTT
>NA|TRBD2|TRBV5-6|TRBJ2-3
CASSLGLASGGTALDTQYF
TGTGCCAGCAGCTTAGGGCTGGCTAGCGGGGGGACCGCGCTCGATACGCAGTATTTT
>NA|TRBD1|TRBV3-1/TRBV3-2|TRBJ2-7
CASSQDLGTGTYEQYF
TGTGCCAGCAGCCAAGATCTCGGGACAGGGACCTACGAGCAGTACTTC
>NA|TRBD1|TRBV4-1|TRBJ2-7
CASSQGNRGLDEQYF
TGCGCCAGCAGCCAAGGGAACAGGGGGTTAGACGAGCAGTACTTC
>NA|NA|TRBV5-1|TRBJ2-2
CASSMGRIGGELFF
TGCGCCAGCAGCATGGGACGAATAGGCGGGGAGCTGTTTTTT
>NA|NA|TRBV19|TRBJ1-4
CASSISRKLFF
TGTGCCAGTAGTATTAGTCGGAAACTGTTTTTT
>NA|NA|TRBV7-9|TRBJ2-1
CASSPRTWENNEQFF
TGTGCCAGCAGTCCCAGGACATGGGAGAACAATGAGCAGTTCTTC
>NA|TRBD2|TRBV27|TRBJ2-1
CASSPSPLLGLAGEYNEQFF
TGTGCCAGCAGTCCATCCCCTTTGTTAGGACTAGCGGGAGAATACAATGAGCAGTTCTTC
>NA|NA|TRBV30|TRBJ1-5
CAWAPYGRGNQPQHF
TGTGCCTGGGCCCCCTACGGCAGGGGAAATCAGCCCCAGCATTTT
>NA|NA|TRBV14|TRBJ2-2
CASSQEGHGELFF
TGTGCCAGCAGCCAGGAGGGACATGGGGAGCTGTTTTTT
>NA|TRBD1|TRBV4-2|TRBJ2-3
CASSQGGGTGKDTQYF
TGTGCCAGCAGCCAAGGGGGGGGGACAGGGAAAGATACGCAGTATTTT
>NA|TRBD1|TRBV7-9|TRBJ1-4
CASSTNRGGKLFF
TGTGCCAGCAGCACAAACAGGGGAGGAAAACTGTTTTTT
>NA|NA|TRBV6-2/TRBV6-3|TRBJ1-5
CASSIARNRDLRGQPQHF
TGTGCCAGCAGTATCGCACGGAACCGGGACCTCCGGGGCCAGCCCCAGCATTTT
>NA|TRBD1|TRBV18|TRBJ1-4
CASSQDRGTNEKLFF
TGTGCCAGCTCACAGGACAGGGGCACTAATGAAAAACTGTTTTTT
>once|NA|TRBV28|TRBJ1-5
CASNTPPGQQPQHF
TGTGCCAGCAACACCCCGCCCGGGCAGCAGCCCCAGCATTTT
>NA|NA|TRBV6-5|TRBJ1-2
CASSPFRVAGGGYTF
TGTGCCAGCAGTCCCTTCAGGGTGGCGGGTGGTGGCTACACCTTC
>NA|TRBD2|TRBV5-1|TRBJ2-1
CASSLTSGLGEQFF
TGCGCCAGCAGCTTGACTAGCGGGCTGGGGGAGCAGTTCTTC
>NA|TRBD1|TRBV7-2|TRBJ2-3
CASSQGDRVTDTQYF
TGTGCCAGCAGCCAAGGGGACAGGGTGACAGATACGCAGTATTTT
>NA|NA|TRBV28|TRBJ1-4
CASSSQAEFSEKLFF
TGTGCCAGCAGTTCCCAAGCTGAATTTAGTGAAAAACTGTTTTTT
>NA|NA|TRBV7-3|TRBJ2-3
CASSSSGLTDTQYF
TGTGCCAGCAGCTCTTCCGGACTCACGGATACGCAGTATTTT
>NA|NA|TRBV18|TRBJ1-6
CASSPLNPAQARDWSPLHF
TGTGCCAGCTCACCACTGAACCCAGCCCAGGCCAGAGATTGGTCACCCCTCCACTTT
>NA|NA|TRBV5-4|TRBJ1-3
CASSSDLQGSGNTIYF
TGTGCCAGCAGCTCAGACCTACAGGGCTCTGGAAACACCATATATTTT
>NA|TRBD2|TRBV2|TRBJ2-5
CASLSGLAGAGETQYF
TGTGCCAGCCTCTCAGGACTAGCGGGAGCTGGAGAGACCCAGTACTTC
>once|NA|TRBV3-1/TRBV3-2|TRBJ1-1
CASSQDPILFETGTTEAFF
TGTGCCAGCAGCCAAGACCCCATACTTTTTGAGACAGGCACGACTGAAGCTTTCTTT